In this sample, the clone carrying this T cell receptor (beta chain) turned up many times. The sample originates from a study of blood T cells in healthy people across ages. Through a sample-barcoded 5' primer and a J-beta primer mix, a second PCR was run for roughly 6 to 11 cycles. Each CDR3 protein is one row after TCRdb ran MiXCR on the 5' RACE reads. The repertoire has about 670,000 distinct CDR3 sequences, 40% to 45% of them found once; the top ten carry around 30%. The V gene's germline CDR1 is MNHEY and CDR2 SVGEGT. The V and J ends lost 6 bases and 2 bases respectively, with 14 bases between them. The CDR3 loop spans 15 amino acids.

Source material: blood. This receptor was obtained from an elderly man in good health. The rearrangement links TRBV6-2 or TRBV6-3 to TRBJ2-1, with a tentative D call TRBD2 (6 bases). The CDR3 here is CASRGGVGTYNEQFF. CDR3 bases: TGTGCCAGCAGAGGAGGGGTAGGAACCTACAATGAGCAGTTCTTC.